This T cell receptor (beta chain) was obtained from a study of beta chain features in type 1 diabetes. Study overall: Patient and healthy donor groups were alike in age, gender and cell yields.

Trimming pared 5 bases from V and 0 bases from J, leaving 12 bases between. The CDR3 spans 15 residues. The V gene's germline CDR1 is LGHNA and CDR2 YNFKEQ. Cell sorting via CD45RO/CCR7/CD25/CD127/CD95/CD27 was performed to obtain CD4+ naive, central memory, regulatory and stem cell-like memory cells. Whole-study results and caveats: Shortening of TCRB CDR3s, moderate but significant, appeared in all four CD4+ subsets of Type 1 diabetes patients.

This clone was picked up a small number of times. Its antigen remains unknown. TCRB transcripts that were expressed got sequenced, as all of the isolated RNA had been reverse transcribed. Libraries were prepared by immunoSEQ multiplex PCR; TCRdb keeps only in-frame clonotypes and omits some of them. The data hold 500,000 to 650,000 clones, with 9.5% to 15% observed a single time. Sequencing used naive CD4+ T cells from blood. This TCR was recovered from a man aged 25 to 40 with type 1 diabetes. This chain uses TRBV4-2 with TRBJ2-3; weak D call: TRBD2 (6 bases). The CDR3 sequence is CASSMGGPSTDTQYF. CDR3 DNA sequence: TGTGCCAGCAGCATGGGGGGTCCGAGCACAGATACGCAGTATTTT.